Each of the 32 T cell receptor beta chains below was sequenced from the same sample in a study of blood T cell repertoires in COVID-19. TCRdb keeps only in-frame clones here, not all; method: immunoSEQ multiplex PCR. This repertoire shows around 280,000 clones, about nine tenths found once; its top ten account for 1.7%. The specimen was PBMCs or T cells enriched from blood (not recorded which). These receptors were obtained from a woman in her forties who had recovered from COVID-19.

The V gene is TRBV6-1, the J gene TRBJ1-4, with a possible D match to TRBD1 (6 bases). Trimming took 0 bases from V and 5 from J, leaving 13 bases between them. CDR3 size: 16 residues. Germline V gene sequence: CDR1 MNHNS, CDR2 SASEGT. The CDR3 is CASSEASVRGNEKLFF. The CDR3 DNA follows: TGTGCCAGCAGTGAAGCTTCGGTCAGGGGAAATGAAAAACTGTTTTTT.

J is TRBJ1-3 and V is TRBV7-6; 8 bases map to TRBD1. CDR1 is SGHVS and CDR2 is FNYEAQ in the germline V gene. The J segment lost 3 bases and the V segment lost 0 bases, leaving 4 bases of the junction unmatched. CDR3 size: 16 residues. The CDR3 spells CASSLATGGYGNTIYF. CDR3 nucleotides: TGTGCCAGCAGCTTAGCTACAGGGGGATATGGAAACACCATATATTTT. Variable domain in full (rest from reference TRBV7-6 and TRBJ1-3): GAGVSQSPRYKVTKRGQDVALRCDPISGHVSLYWYRQALGQGPEFLTYFNYEAQQDKSGLPNDRFSAERPEGSISTLTIQRTEQRDSAMYRCASSLATGGYGNTIYFGEGSWLTVV.

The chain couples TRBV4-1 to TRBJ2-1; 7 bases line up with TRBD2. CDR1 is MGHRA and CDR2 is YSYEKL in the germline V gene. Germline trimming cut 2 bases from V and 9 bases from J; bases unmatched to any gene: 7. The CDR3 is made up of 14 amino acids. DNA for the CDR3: TGCGCCAGCAGCCAACCGTCAGGACTAGGTGAGCAGTTCTTC. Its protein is CASSQPSGLGEQFF.

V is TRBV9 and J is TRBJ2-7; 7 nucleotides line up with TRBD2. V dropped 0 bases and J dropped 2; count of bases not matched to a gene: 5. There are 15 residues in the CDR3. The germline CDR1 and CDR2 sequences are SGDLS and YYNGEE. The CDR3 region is CASSVDGGGPYEQYF. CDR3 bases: TGTGCCAGCAGCGTAGATGGGGGGGGACCCTACGAGCAGTACTTC.

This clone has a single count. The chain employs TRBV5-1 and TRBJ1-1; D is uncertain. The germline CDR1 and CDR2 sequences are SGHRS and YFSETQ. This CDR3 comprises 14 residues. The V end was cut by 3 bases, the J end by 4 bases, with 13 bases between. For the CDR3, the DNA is TGCGCCAGCAGCTCCCTAGCAGGAGTCACTGAAGCTTTCTTT. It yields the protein CASSSLAGVTEAFF.

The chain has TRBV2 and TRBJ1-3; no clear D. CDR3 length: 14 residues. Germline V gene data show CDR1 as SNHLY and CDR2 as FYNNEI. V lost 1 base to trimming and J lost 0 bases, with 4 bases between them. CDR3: CASSEGSSGNTIYF. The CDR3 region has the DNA TGTGCCAGCAGTGAAGGGAGCTCTGGAAACACCATATATTTT.

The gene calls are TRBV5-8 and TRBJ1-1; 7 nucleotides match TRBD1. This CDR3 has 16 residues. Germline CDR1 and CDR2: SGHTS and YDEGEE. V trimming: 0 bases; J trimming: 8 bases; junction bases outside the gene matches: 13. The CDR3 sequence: CASSLAQRTGQFEAFF. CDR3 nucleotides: TGTGCCAGCAGCTTGGCCCAGAGGACAGGACAATTCGAAGCTTTCTTT.

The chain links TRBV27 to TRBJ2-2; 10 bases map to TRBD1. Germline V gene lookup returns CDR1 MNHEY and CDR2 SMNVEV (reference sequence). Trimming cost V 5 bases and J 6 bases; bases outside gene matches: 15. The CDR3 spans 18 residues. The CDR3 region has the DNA TGTGCCAGCAGTACCCCCCGGGACAGGGGATGGGAAGCCGGGGAGCTGTTTTTT. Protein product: CASSTPRDRGWEAGELFF.

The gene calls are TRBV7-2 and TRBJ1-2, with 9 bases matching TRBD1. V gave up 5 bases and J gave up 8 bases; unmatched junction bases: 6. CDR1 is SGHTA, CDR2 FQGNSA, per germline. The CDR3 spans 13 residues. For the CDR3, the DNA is TGTGCCAGCAGCATTCGGACAGGGGACGGCTACACCTTC. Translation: CASSIRTGDGYTF.

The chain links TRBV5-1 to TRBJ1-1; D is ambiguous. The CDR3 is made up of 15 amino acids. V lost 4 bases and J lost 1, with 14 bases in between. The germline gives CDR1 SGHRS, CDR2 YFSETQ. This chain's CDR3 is CASSPGRAGNTEAFF. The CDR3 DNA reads TGCGCCAGCAGCCCGGGGAGGGCGGGGAACACTGAAGCTTTCTTT.

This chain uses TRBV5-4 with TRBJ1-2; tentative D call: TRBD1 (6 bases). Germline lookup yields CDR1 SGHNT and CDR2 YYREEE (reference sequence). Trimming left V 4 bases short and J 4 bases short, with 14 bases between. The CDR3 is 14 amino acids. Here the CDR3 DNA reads TGTGCCAGCAGCCCCTACGGGGGGGCCTATGGCTACACCTTC. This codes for CASSPYGGAYGYTF.

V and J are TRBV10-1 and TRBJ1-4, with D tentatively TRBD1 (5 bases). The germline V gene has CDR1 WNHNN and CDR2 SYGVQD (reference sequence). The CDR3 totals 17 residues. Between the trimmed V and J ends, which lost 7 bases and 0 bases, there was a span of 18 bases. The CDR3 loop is CASIGQEYTSTNEKLFF. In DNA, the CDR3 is TGCGCCAGCATCGGACAAGAATATACGTCAACTAATGAAAAACTGTTTTTT.

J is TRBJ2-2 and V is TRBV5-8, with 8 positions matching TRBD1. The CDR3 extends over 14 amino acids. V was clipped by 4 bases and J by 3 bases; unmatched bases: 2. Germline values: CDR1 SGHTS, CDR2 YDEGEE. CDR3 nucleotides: TGTGCCAGCAGCAGACAGGGGTACACCGGGGAGCTGTTTTTT. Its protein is CASSRQGYTGELFF.

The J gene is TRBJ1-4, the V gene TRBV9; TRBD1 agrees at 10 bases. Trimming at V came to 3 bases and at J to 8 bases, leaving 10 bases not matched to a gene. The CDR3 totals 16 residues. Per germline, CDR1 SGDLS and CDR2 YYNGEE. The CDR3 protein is CASSAARTGGDEKLFF. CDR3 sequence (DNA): TGTGCCAGCAGCGCTGCCCGGACAGGGGGAGACGAAAAACTGTTTTTT.

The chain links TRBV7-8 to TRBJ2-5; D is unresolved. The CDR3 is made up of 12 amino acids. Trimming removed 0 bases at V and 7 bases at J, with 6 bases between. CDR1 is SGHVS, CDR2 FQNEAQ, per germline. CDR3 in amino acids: CASSLAPGTQYF. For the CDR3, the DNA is TGTGCCAGCAGCTTAGCACCCGGGACCCAGTACTTC.

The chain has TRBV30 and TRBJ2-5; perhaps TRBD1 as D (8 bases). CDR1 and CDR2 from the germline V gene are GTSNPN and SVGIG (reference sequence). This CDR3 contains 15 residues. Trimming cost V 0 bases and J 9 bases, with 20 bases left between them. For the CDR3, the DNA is TGTGCCTGGAGTGTAGCGGGACAGGCCGTGCGGGCCCAGTACTTC. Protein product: CAWSVAGQAVRAQYF. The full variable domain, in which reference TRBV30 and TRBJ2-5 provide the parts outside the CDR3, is SQTIHQWPATLVQPVGSPLSLECTVEGTSNPNLYWYRQAAGRGLQLLFYSVGIGQISSEVPQNLSASRPQDRQFILSSKKLLLSDSGFYLCAWSVAGQAVRAQYFGPGTRLLVL.

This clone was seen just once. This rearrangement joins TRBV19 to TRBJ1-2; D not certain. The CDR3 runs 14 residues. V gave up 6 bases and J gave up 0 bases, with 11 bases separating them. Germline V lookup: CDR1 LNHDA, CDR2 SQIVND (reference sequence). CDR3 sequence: CASRRRGANYGYTF. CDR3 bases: TGTGCCAGTAGACGAAGAGGAGCTAACTATGGCTACACCTTC.

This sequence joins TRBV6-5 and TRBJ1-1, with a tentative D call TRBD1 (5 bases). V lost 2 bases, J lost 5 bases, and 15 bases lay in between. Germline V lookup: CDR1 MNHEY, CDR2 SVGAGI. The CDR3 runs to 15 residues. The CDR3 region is CASSYNRRGLTEAFF. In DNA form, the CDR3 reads TGTGCCAGCAGTTACAACAGGCGGGGGTTGACTGAAGCTTTCTTT.

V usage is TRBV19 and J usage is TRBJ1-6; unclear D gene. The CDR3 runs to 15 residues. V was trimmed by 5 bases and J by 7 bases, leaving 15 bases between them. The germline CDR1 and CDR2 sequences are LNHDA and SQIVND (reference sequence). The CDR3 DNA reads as TGTGCCAGTAGTCAAGTCGGAGGACGGAATTCACCCCTCCACTTT. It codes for CASSQVGGRNSPLHF.

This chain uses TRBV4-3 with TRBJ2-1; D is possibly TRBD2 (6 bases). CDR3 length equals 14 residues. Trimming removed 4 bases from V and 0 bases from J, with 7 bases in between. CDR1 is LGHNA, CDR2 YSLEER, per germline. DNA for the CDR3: TGCGCCAGCAGCCGGGGAGGCTCCTACAATGAGCAGTTCTTC. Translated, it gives CASSRGGSYNEQFF.

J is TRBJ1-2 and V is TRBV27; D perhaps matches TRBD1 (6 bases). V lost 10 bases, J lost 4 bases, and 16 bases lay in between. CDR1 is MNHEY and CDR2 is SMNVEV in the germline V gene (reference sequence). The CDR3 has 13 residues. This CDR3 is CATSPRGLYGYTF. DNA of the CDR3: TGTGCCACCTCCCCCAGGGGTCTCTATGGCTACACCTTC.

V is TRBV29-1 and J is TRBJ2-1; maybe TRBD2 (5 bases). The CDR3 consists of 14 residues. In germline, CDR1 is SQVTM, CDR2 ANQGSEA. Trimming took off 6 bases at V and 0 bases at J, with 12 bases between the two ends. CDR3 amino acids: CSVVTTSSYNEQFF. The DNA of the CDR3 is TGCAGCGTCGTGACCACTAGCTCCTACAATGAGCAGTTCTTC.

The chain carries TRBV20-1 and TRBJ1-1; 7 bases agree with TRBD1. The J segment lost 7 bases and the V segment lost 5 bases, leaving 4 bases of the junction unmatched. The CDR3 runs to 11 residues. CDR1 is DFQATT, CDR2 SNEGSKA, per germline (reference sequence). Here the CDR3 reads CSAWDRLEAFF. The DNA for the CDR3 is TGCAGTGCTTGGGACAGACTTGAAGCTTTCTTT.

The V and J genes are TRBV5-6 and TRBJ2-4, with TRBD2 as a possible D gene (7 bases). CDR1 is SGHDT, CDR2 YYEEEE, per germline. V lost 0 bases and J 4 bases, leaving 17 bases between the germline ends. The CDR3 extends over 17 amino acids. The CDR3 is CASSLARGARGKNIQYF. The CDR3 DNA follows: TGTGCCAGCAGCTTGGCCCGGGGGGCCAGGGGTAAAAACATTCAGTACTTC.

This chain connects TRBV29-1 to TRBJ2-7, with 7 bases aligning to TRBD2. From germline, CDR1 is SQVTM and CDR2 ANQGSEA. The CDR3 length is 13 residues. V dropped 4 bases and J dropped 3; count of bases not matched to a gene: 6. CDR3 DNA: TGCAGCGTTGCGCGGGGGACGGTCTACGAGCAGTACTTC. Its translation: CSVARGTVYEQYF.

In DNA, the CDR3 is TGTGCCAGCAGCTTAAGGGGCGGGACGAACACCGGGGAGCTGTTTTTT. Its protein product is CASSLRGGTNTGELFF. The chain combines TRBV7-3 with TRBJ2-2, with D perhaps TRBD2 (6 bases). Germline V gene lookup returns CDR1 SGHTA and CDR2 FQGTGA. The CDR3 has 16 amino acids. V was shortened by 1 base and J by 0 bases, with 9 bases between the two germline ends.

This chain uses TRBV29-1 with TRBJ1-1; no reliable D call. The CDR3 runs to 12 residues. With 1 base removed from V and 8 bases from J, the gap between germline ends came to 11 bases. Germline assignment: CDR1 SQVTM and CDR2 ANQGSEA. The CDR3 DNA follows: TGCAGCGTTGAAGTAAGTCGAGGCGAAGCTTTCTTT. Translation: CSVEVSRGEAFF.

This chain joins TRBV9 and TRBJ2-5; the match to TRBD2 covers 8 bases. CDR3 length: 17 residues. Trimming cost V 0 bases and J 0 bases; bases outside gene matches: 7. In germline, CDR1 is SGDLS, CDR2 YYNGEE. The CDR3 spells CASSVAGSGVNQETQYF. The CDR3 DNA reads TGTGCCAGCAGCGTAGCTGGTAGCGGGGTAAACCAAGAGACCCAGTACTTC.

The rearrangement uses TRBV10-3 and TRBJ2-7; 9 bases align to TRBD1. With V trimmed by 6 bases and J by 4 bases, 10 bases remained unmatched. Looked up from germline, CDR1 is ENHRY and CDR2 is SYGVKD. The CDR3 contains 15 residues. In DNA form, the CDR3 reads TGTGCCATCAGGGAACCGGGACAGGGTGGGTACGAGCAGTACTTC. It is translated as CAIREPGQGGYEQYF.

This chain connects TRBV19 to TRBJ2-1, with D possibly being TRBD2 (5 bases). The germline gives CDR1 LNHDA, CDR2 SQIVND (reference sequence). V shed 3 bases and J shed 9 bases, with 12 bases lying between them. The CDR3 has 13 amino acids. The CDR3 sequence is CASSMAGLGEQFF. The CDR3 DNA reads TGTGCCAGTAGTATGGCGGGCCTCGGTGAGCAGTTCTTC.

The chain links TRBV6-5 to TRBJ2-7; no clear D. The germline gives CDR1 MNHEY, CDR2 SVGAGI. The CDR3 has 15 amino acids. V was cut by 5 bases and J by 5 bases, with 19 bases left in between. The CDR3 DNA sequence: TGTGCCAGCAGTCCCTATCGCGGCGAGGAAAACGAGCAGTACTTC. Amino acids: CASSPYRGEENEQYF.

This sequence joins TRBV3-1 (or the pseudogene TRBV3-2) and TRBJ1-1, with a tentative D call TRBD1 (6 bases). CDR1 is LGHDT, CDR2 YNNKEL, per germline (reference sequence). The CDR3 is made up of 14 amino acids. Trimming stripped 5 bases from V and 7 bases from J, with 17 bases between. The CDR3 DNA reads TGTGCCAGCAGCAGGGGACACTCCGGGCGTGAAGCTTTCTTT. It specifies CASSRGHSGREAFF.